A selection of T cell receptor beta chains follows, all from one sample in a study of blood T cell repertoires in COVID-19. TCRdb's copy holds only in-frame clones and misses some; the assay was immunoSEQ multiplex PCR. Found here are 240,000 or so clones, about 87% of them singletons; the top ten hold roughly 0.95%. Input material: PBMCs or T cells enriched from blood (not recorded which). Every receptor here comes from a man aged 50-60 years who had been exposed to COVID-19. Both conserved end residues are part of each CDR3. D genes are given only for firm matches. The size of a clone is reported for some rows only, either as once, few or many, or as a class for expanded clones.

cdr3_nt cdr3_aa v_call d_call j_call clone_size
TGTGCCAGCAGTTTCCGCCAGGGGCACGAGCAGTACTTC CASSFRQGHEQYF TRBV28 . TRBJ2-7 .
TGTGCCAGCAGAAATGTCGGGACTCCCAAGTCCCTCTATGGCTACACCTTC CASRNVGTPKSLYGYTF TRBV7-9 . TRBJ1-2 .
TGTGCCAGCAGTTTAGTGAACAGACCCGAGCTGTTTTTT CASSLVNRPELFF TRBV12-3/TRBV12-4 . TRBJ2-2 .
TGTGCCAGCAGCTTAACGCTCGGGACTAGCGCTGAGCAGTTCTTC CASSLTLGTSAEQFF TRBV7-3 TRBD2 TRBJ2-1 .
TGCGCCAGCAGCCGACAGGGAACGAACACTGAAGCTTTCTTT CASSRQGTNTEAFF TRBV5-1 TRBD1 TRBJ1-1 .
TGCGCCAGCAGAAACGGACAGGTACTTGGCTACACCTTC CASRNGQVLGYTF TRBV4-1 TRBD1 TRBJ1-2 .
TGTGCCAGCAGTTTAATCAGGGAGGTGGCTTTCTTT CASSLIREVAFF TRBV12-3/TRBV12-4 . TRBJ1-1 .
TGTGCCAGTAGTATTGGGGACTACAATCAGCCCCAGCATTTT CASSIGDYNQPQHF TRBV19 . TRBJ1-5 .
TGTGCCAGCAGTTTATTATTCGGGACAGGGATGAGCAATCAGCCCCAGCATTTT CASSLLFGTGMSNQPQHF TRBV28 TRBD1 TRBJ1-5 .
TGTGCCAGTAGTATCATTCTGAACACTGAAGCTTTCTTT CASSIILNTEAFF TRBV19 . TRBJ1-1 .
TGTGCCAGCAGCCCCGACAGGGCGGGAAACACCATATATTTT CASSPDRAGNTIYF TRBV16 TRBD1 TRBJ1-3 .
TGTGCCAGCAACGCCAGGGTCGGGCTGAACACTGAAGCTTTCTTT CASNARVGLNTEAFF TRBV6-5 . TRBJ1-1 .
TGTGCCAGCAGCCCCCGGACTAGCGGGGGTGAGCAGTTCTTC CASSPRTSGGEQFF TRBV9 TRBD2 TRBJ2-1 .
TGTGCCAGCAGTGGACTAGCGGGAGTTGGGGAGACCCAGTACTTC CASSGLAGVGETQYF TRBV2 TRBD2 TRBJ2-5 .
TGTGCCAGCAGCTTGGGGTTTGGGGCCCCCGGATTCTATGGCTACACCTTC CASSLGFGAPGFYGYTF TRBV5-5 . TRBJ1-2 .
TGTGCCAGCAGCCCAGGGACAGGTCCGGACACCATATATTTT CASSPGTGPDTIYF TRBV7-2 TRBD1 TRBJ1-3 .
TGTGCCAGCAGCCTTTACACAGATACGCAGTATTTT CASSLYTDTQYF TRBV5-4 . TRBJ2-3 once
TGTGCCAGCAGCCTAGGAGGGTCGAGAACTTCGGGTCAGCCCCAGCATTTT CASSLGGSRTSGQPQHF TRBV5-8 . TRBJ1-5 .
TGTGCCAGCAGCCTCGGGGGGGGCAAGCCCCAGCATTTT CASSLGGGKPQHF TRBV5-8 . TRBJ1-5 .
TGTGCCAGCAGGACCGGACACCCAGGCGAGCAGTACTTC CASRTGHPGEQYF TRBV28 . TRBJ2-7 .
TGTGCCAGCAGCTTGGGGGGACAGGGCTCCTACGAGCAGTACTTC CASSLGGQGSYEQYF TRBV5-4 TRBD1 TRBJ2-7 .
TGTGCCAGCAGCGCACCCGGGACAGCGACAGATACGCAGTATTTT CASSAPGTATDTQYF TRBV9 TRBD1 TRBJ2-3 .
TGCGCCAGCAGCTTGTCCGGGACAGTTAATCAGCCCCAGCATTTT CASSLSGTVNQPQHF TRBV5-1 TRBD1 TRBJ1-5 .
TGTGCCAGTAGTAATCCGGCGGGAGGAATGGATACGCAGTATTTT CASSNPAGGMDTQYF TRBV19 TRBD2 TRBJ2-3 .
TGTGCCAGCAGCCAAAGGGGCGAGCAGTACTTC CASSQRGEQYF TRBV12-3/TRBV12-4 . TRBJ2-7 .
TGTGCCAGCTCGACAGTATTGTATGGCTACACCTTC CASSTVLYGYTF TRBV11-2 . TRBJ1-2 .
TGTGCCATCAGTCCAGGGGGCGCGGGTCAGCCCCAGCATTTT CAISPGGAGQPQHF TRBV10-3 TRBD1 TRBJ1-5 .
TGTGCCAGTAGACTCCGACCCACTAGCGGGAGTGTACACAATGAGCAGTTCTTC CASRLRPTSGSVHNEQFF TRBV19 TRBD2 TRBJ2-1 .